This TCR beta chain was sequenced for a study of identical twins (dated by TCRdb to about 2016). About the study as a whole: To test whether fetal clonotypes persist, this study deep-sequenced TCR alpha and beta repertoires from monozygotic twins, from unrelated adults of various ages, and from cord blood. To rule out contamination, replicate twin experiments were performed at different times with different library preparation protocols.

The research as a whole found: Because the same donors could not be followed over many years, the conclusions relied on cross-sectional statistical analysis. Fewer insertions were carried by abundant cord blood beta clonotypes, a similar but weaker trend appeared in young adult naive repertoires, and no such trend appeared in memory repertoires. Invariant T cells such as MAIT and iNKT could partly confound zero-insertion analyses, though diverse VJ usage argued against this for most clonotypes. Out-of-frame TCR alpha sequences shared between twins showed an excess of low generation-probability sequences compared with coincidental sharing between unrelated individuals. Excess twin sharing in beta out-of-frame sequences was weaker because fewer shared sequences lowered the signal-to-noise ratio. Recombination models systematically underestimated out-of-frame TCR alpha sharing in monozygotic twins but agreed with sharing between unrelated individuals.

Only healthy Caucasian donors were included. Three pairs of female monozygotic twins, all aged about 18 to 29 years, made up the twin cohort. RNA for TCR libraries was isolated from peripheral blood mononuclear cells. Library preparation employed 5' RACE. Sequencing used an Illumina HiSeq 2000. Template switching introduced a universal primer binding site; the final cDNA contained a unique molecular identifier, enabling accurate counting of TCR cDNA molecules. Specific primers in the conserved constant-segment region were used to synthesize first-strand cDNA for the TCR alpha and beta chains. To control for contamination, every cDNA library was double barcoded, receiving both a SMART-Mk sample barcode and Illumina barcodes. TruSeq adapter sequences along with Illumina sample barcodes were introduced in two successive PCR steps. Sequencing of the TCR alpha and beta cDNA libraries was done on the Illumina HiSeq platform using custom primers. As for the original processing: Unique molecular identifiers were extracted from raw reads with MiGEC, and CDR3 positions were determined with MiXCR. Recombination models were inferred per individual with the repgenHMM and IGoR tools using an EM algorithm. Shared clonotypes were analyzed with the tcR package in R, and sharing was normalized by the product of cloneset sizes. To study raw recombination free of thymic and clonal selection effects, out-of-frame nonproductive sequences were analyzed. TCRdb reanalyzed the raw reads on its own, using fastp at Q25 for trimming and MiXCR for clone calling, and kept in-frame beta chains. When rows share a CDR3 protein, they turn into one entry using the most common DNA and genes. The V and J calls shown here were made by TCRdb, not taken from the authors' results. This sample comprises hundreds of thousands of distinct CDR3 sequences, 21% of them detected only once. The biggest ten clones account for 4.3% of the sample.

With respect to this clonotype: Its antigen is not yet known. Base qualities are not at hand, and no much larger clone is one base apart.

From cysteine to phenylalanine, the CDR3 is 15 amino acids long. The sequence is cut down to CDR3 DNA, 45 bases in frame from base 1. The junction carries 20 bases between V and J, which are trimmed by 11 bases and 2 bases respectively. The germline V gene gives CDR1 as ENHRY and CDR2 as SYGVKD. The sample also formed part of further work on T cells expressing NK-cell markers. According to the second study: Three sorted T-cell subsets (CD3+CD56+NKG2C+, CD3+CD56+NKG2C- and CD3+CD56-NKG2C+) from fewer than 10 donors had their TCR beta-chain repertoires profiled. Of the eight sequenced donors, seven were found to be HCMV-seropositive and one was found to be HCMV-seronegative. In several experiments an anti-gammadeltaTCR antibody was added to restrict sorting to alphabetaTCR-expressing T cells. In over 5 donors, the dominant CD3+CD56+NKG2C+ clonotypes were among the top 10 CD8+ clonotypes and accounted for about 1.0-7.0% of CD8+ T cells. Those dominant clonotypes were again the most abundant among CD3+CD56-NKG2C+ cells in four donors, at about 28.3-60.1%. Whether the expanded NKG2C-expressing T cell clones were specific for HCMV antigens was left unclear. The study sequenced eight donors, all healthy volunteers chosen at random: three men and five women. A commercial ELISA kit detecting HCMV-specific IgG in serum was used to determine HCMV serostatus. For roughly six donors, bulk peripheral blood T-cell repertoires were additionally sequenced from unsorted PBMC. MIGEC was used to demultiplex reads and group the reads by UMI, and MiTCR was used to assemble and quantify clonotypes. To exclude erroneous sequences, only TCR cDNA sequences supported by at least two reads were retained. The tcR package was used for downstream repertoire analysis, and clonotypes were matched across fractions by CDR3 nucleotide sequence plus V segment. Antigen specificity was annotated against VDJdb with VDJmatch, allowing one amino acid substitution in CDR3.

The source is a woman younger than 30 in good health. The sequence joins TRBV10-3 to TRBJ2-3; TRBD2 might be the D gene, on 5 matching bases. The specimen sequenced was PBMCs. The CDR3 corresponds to CAVKTTGSHTDTQYF. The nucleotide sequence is TGTGCCGTAAAAACCACGGGGAGCCACACAGATACGCAGTATTTT.